This T cell receptor (beta chain) was documented in a study of PD-1 blockade in classical Hodgkin lymphoma. Regarding the study as a whole: Although disease activity or prior therapy may be involved, causes of the repertoire differences remain undefined. Any patient who commenced nivolumab under 1 year after ASCT was excluded. Reports described newly diagnosed patients as having lower baseline TCR diversity than healthy donors. In CD4+ cells, TCR diversity went up significantly by C4D1, but in CD8+ cells it did not.

The V gene's germline CDR1 is MGHDK and CDR2 SYGVNS. With 1 base removed from V and 4 bases from J, the gap between germline ends came to 4 bases. This CDR3 contains 12 residues. Sample time point: cycle 4 day 1 (C4D1), after 6 weeks of nivolumab. Brentuximab vedotin exposure varied among the patients, all of whom had relapsed after autologous stem cell transplantation. Profiled with immunoSEQ multiplex PCR; TCRdb holds only in-frame clones, not every one. The sample holds tens of thousands of clones, about nine tenths seen once. Remarks on this clone: The antigen is undetermined.

This chain joins TRBV25-1 and TRBJ1-1, with no clear D. Sequences were derived from peripheral blood mononuclear cells (PBMCs), sampled before the fourth cycle of nivolumab. The clonotype was recovered from a human donor with classical Hodgkin lymphoma. CDR3 sequence: CASSEFSTEAFF. DNA of the CDR3: TGTGCCAGCAGTGAATTTAGCACTGAAGCTTTCTTT.